This T cell receptor (beta chain) is drawn from a study of blood T cell repertoires in COVID-19 (TCRdb year 2020). General notes on the study: Collaborator samples came from the United States, Italy and Spain and covered acute and convalescent phases of COVID-19. The material from the prospective study consisted of cDNA or gDNA derived from T cells, B-cell-depleted T cells, or PBMCs. Deeply sampled blood TCRbeta repertoires from subjects exposed to, actively infected with, or recovered from COVID-19 were included in the dataset. A freely available public database, intended as a resource for researchers studying the immune response to SARS-CoV-2, is where the repertoires were released. The samples were drawn from the first 160 participants of the ongoing ImmuneRACE study and from some 1,300 subjects provided by 6 global collaborators. A de-identified subject ID, COVID-19 status, age in years and sex were almost always included in the sample metadata. Where HLA class I and class II types were available, the types were taken from metadata supplied by the sample provider, not from assay-based typing. Points the paper makes about the study in general: How much clinical and demographic metadata was included differed by source and by participant, and the metadata was provided uncurated.

Concerning this clone: Its antigen has not been determined. Per-nucleotide qualities are absent, and no much larger clonotype sits a single base away.

Each collaborating institution followed its own protocols to collect whole blood in K2EDTA tubes. For TCRbeta analysis, collaborators shipped samples as frozen whole blood, isolated PBMCs, or DNA extracted from either of those sample types. CDR1 and CDR2 were assigned from the germline V gene as LGHNA and YSLEER. Ends trimmed: V by 1 base, J by 3 bases; bases unmatched to a gene: 9. The CDR3 sequence holds 18 residues, the cysteine and phenylalanine included. Only the CDR3 DNA stays, 54 bases, in frame from base 1. TCRbeta CDR3 regions were amplified from genomic DNA by means of the immunoSEQ Assay, a bias-controlled multiplex PCR. The original methods were these. The number of nucleated cells in each sample was estimated from the amplification of reference gene primers within the assay. To quantify the absolute abundance of each unique TCRbeta CDR3 rearrangement, sequence reads were collapsed and filtered. Productive Simpson clonality was computed per sample as the square root of Simpson's diversity index over productive rearrangements. This immuneACCESS table, as held by TCRdb, lists in-frame sequences with V and J called but not all clones. Of the missing ones, under half trace to an unresolved V gene in checked studies; the others have no known cause. The V and J calls and clone size come from that table; D and trimming were worked out from the DNA. Recorded for this sample are roughly 120,000 clones; about 80% of them occurred a single time. The ten largest account for around 6.6% of the sample.

The clonotype originates from a man between 70 and 80 years old with acute or convalescent COVID-19. The material sequenced was peripheral blood. The sequence joins TRBV4-3 to TRBJ2-3, and 11 bases in between align with TRBD1. In nucleotides, the sequence is TGCGCCAGCAGCCAAGTATCGGGGGGGACAGGGGGTACAGATACGCAGTATTTT. It specifies CASSQVSGGTGGTDTQYF.